This T cell receptor (beta chain) was profiled in a study of blood T cell repertoires in COVID-19. Study summary: Samples taken during acute and convalescent COVID-19 were collected in the United States, Italy and Spain. Sources were T cells, B-cell-depleted T cells, or PBMCs; the material itself was cDNA or gDNA.

In the original workflow: Amplification with reference gene primers provided the estimates of nucleated cell counts. The protocol was immunoSEQ multiplex PCR, while the TCRdb copy is restricted to in-frame clones and leaves out a portion. That table furnishes V, J and clone size, whereas the DNA furnished D and trimming. This table has 100,000 or so clones, 87% appearing once. The junction had 9 bases not matched to a gene; V was cut back by 1 base and J by 8 bases. This CDR3 region has 16 residues. Germline assignment: CDR1 SEHNR and CDR2 FQNEAQ (reference sequence). The receptor comes from a woman in her 50s with COVID-19, enrolled during active disease. The chain employs TRBV7-9 and TRBJ2-1, with TRBD1 matching 9 bases. Material: peripheral blood. The CDR3 is CASSLGGDRDFDEQFF. CDR3 in DNA: TGTGCCAGCAGCTTAGGTGGGGACAGGGATTTCGATGAGCAGTTCTTC.